This T cell receptor beta chain derives from a study of cytomegalovirus exposure and HLA in healthy donors. V lost 0 bases, J lost 1 base, and 10 bases lay in between. The V gene's germline CDR1 is MGHRA and CDR2 YSYEKL. The CDR3 has 16 amino acids. The PCR was carried out with 60 Vbeta primers and 13 Jbeta primers. TCRdb keeps only in-frame clones here, not all; method: immunoSEQ multiplex PCR. The sample includes about 110,000 clones, about three quarters of them seen just once. The origin of this receptor is a boy aged 10-17 years in good health and CMV-seronegative. Sequencing used PBMCs. This chain uses TRBV4-1 with TRBJ2-4; no clear D gene. In DNA, the CDR3 is TGCGCCAGCAGCCAAGATTATAGTGAGGCCAAAAACATTCAGTACTTC. Translating it yields CASSQDYSEAKNIQYF.